Listed here are 5 T cell receptor beta chains from one sample, sequenced in a study of blood T cell repertoires in COVID-19. The table came from immunoSEQ multiplex PCR; TCRdb's copy has only in-frame clones and leaves some out. Counted here are about 240,000 clones, more than 75% occurring once; the ten biggest clones make up 0.99%. Material for sequencing was peripheral blood. The receptors were sampled from a woman aged 40 to 50 who had recovered from COVID-19.

Written as DNA, the CDR3 is TGCAGCGTGGGACAAGGAGGCAATTCACCCCTCCACTTT. Amino acid sequence: CSVGQGGNSPLHF. The V call is TRBV29-1, the J call TRBJ1-6, with a weak D call TRBD1 (6 bases). Trimming shortened V by 6 bases and J by 7 bases, and 13 bases separated the two germline ends. The V gene's germline CDR1 is SQVTM and CDR2 ANQGSEA. The CDR3 consists of 13 residues.

V and J are TRBV2 and TRBJ1-5; a possible D gene is TRBD1 (5 bases). The germline V gene has CDR1 SNHLY and CDR2 FYNNEI. The V end was cut by 7 bases, the J end by 3 bases, with 16 bases between. CDR3 length: 15 residues. CDR3 DNA sequence: TGTGCCAGCACCCCATGGGGCAGCCACAATCAGCCCCAGCATTTT. It translates to CASTPWGSHNQPQHF.

The CDR3 bases are TGTGCCAGCAGCCCGACAGGGCCAGCGGGTGGCTACACCTTC. Translation: CASSPTGPAGGYTF. The J gene is TRBJ1-2, the V gene TRBV7-3, with 7 bases matching TRBD1. The CDR3 spans 14 residues. Germline V gives CDR1 SGHTA, CDR2 FQGTGA. V shed 5 bases, J shed 7 bases, and the junction held 10 bases outside the gene matches.

This chain uses TRBV20-1 with TRBJ2-3, with D perhaps matching TRBD2 (7 bases). The CDR3 covers 11 residues. CDR1 DFQATT and CDR2 SNEGSKA come from the germline V gene (reference sequence). This CDR3 reads CRGGHLDTQYF. The DNA for the CDR3 is TGCAGGGGGGGGCACTTAGATACGCAGTATTTT.

V gene TRBV19 combines with J gene TRBJ1-2; no definite D call. Germline values: CDR1 LNHDA, CDR2 SQIVND (reference sequence). This CDR3 is 15 amino acids long. Trimming took 6 bases from V and 5 from J, leaving 19 bases between them. The CDR3 loop reads CASRSGGAGRYGYTF. The CDR3 DNA reads TGTGCCAGTAGGTCCGGCGGAGCGGGAAGGTATGGCTACACCTTC.